The 19 T cell receptor beta chains presented below share a single source sample, sequenced in a study of metastatic and nonmetastatic thyroid tumors (dated by TCRdb to about 2020). Before undergoing thyroid surgery, none of the patients had been given any kind of treatment. The library was prepared using PCR. The sequencing machine was an Illumina HiSeq 4000. TCRdb reanalyzed the raw reads on its own, using fastp at Q25 for trimming and MiXCR for clone calling, and kept in-frame beta chains. The table for this sample lists about 52,000 clones; around a sixth of them were counted only once. The top ten clones comprise around 3% of the sample. The sample taken for sequencing was blood. The source of these receptors is a female donor with papillary thyroid cancer or a benign thyroid nodule (not recorded which). Some clones in this sample may be carry-over from other donors' samples.

This clone was seen a handful of times. Relative to the germline gene, one junction end is altered; a read error may explain this. The gene calls are TRBV24-1 and TRBJ2-4; 8 nucleotides align to TRBD2. The CDR3 totals 16 residues. Germline V gene lookup returns CDR1 KGHDR and CDR2 SFDVKD. The CDR3 loop is CATSYLQRLAGKGEFF. Written as DNA, the CDR3 is TGTGCCACCAGTTATTTGCAGCGGCTAGCGGGTAAAGGTGAGTTCTTC.

This clone appeared many times. The chain recombines TRBV10-3 with TRBJ1-4; TRBD1 matches at 10 bases. CDR3 length: 15 amino acids. With 4 bases clipped from V and 5 bases from J, the junction kept 4 bases outside the gene matches. Germline CDR1 is ENHRY and CDR2 is SYGVKD. In DNA form, the CDR3 reads TGTGCCATCAGTGTCTCGACAGGGGGCAATGAAAAACTGTTTTTT. Translating it yields CAISVSTGGNEKLFF.

Only one count was recorded for this clone. At one end, the junction sequence differs from germline, possibly due to a read error. This sequence joins TRBV7-8 and TRBJ1-6, with 8 bases that match TRBD1. The CDR3 runs to 14 residues. Germline lookup yields CDR1 SGHVS and CDR2 FQNEAQ. CDR3 nucleotide sequence: TGTTCCAGCAGCACAGGACAGGGAGATTCACCCCTCCACTTC. This encodes CSSSTGQGDSPLHF. Filled out from reference TRBV7-8 and TRBJ1-6, the complete variable domain reads GAGVSQSPRYKVAKRGQDVALRCDPISGHVSLFWYQQALGQGPEFLTYFQNEAQLDKSGLPSDRFFAERPEGSVSTLKIQRTQQEDSAVYLCSSSTGQGDSPLHFGNGTRLTVT.

There are many counts of this clone. This chain joins TRBV11-2 and TRBJ2-5; D is unclear. The ends were cut back, 5 bases at V and 4 bases at J, with 8 bases in the middle. CDR3 length: 12 amino acids. Germline-derived CDR1 and CDR2 are SGHAT and FQNNGV. The CDR3 reads CASSPTGETQYF. CDR3 nucleotide sequence: TGTGCCAGCAGCCCCACTGGAGAGACCCAGTACTTC.

At least ten counts were recorded for this clone. V is TRBV10-3 and J is TRBJ2-3, with TRBD1 matching 8 bases. The CDR3 totals 17 residues. V was pared by 1 base and J by 4 bases, with 10 bases of the junction left unmatched. Germline V gives CDR1 ENHRY, CDR2 SYGVKD. The CDR3 bases are TGTGCCATCAGTGAGTTACGCCCGGGACAGGTGGCAGATACGCAGTATTTT. It encodes CAISELRPGQVADTQYF.

This clone appeared many times. V gene TRBV28 combines with J gene TRBJ2-1; TRBD2 matches at 12 bases. The germline gives CDR1 MDHEN, CDR2 SYDVKM. This CDR3 is 14 amino acids long. V shed 10 bases and J 6 bases; nucleotides not matched to a gene: 7. CDR3 protein: CATLWTSGINEQFF. CDR3 DNA: TGTGCCACCCTTTGGACTAGCGGGATCAATGAGCAGTTCTTC.

Comments on this clone: Mismatch with germline at one junction end may stem from a read error. The chain combines TRBV30 with TRBJ2-1; TRBD2 matches 13 bases. Per the germline V gene, CDR1 is GTSNPN and CDR2 is SVGIG (reference sequence). CDR3 length: 16 amino acids. CDR3 DNA: TGTGCCCGGAGTGTAGTACTAGCGGGAGGGCGGAATGAGCAGTTCTTC. This gives the protein CARSVVLAGGRNEQFF.

This clone was seen more than once but under ten times. This chain joins TRBV7-6 and TRBJ2-2, with no clear D. Germline V gives CDR1 SGHVS, CDR2 FNYEAQ. V was clipped by 3 bases and J by 1 base, with 6 bases between them. The CDR3 extends over 14 amino acids. In DNA, the CDR3 is TGTGCCAGCAGCTTTCGACAGAACACCGGGGAGCTGTTTTTT. Amino acid sequence: CASSFRQNTGELFF.

The J gene is TRBJ2-1, the V gene TRBV12-3 or TRBV12-4; the D is unclear. V lost 4 bases to trimming and J lost 4 bases, with 14 bases between them. The CDR3 loop spans 15 amino acids. CDR3 coding DNA: TGTGCCAGCAGTTCAAGGGCCTCCCATTACAATGAGCAGTTCTTC. Translated: CASSSRASHYNEQFF.

By share of the sample, this clone is medium-sized. The gene calls are TRBV30 and TRBJ2-7; D is ambiguous. The V end lost 0 bases, the J end lost 7 bases, and 10 bases lay between the germline ends. Germline V CDR1 and CDR2: GTSNPN, SVGIG (reference sequence). The CDR3 runs 12 residues. The CDR3 DNA reads TGTGCCTGGAGTGTAAAAGTTGGGGAGCAGTACTTC. Its translation: CAWSVKVGEQYF.

This clone showed up many times. The chain couples TRBV9 to TRBJ2-2; weak D call: TRBD2 (5 bases). V lost 3 bases, J lost 1 base, and 10 bases lay in between. The germline V gene encodes CDR1 SGDLS and CDR2 YYNGEE. The CDR3 loop spans 15 amino acids. Here the CDR3 DNA reads TGTGCCAGCAGCGCAAGTAGCGTGAACACCGGGGAGCTGTTTTTT. It encodes CASSASSVNTGELFF.

A remark on this clone: One end of the junction is discordant with germline, which a read error may explain. This chain uses TRBV27 with TRBJ2-1; 13 nucleotides line up with TRBD2. Germline CDR1 reads MNHEY; CDR2 reads SMNVEV (reference sequence). The CDR3 loop spans 15 amino acids. CDR3 sequence (DNA): TGTGCCAGAAGTTTTTTGGGACTAGCGGGATGGGAGCAGTTCTTC. It is translated as CARSFLGLAGWEQFF.

This clone was seen only a few times. The CDR3 sequence: CAISPFPGQGRTEAFF. The CDR3 region has the DNA TGTGCCATCAGCCCGTTCCCGGGACAGGGCCGGACTGAAGCTTTCTTT. The chain carries TRBV28 and TRBJ1-1; 9 nucleotides agree with TRBD1. The junction had 17 bases not matched to a gene; V was cut back by 10 bases and J by 5 bases. Germline V gene data show CDR1 as MDHEN and CDR2 as SYDVKM. The CDR3 length is 16 residues.

About this clone: Here the CDR3 omits its conserved ending phenylalanine or tryptophan, so a read error is the likely source. Because the CDR3's place on the DNA is in doubt, the DNA is left out and the CDR3 is given as listed by TCRdb. The V and J genes are TRBV20-1 and TRBJ2-1; the DNA was not used to check the table's D call, TRBD2. The CDR3 sequence runs 12 residues, both termini included. The germline CDR1 and CDR2 sequences are DFQATT and SNEGSKA (reference sequence). This chain's CDR3 is CSARGRLAGDLI.

This clone was found a few times. V usage is TRBV27 and J usage is TRBJ2-7; 7 bases map to TRBD1. The CDR3 covers 14 residues. V lost 10 bases, J lost 4 bases, and 13 bases stayed unmatched. Per the germline V gene, CDR1 is MNHEY and CDR2 is SMNVEV (reference sequence). CDR3 in DNA: TGTGCCAACATTCCGACAGGGATCCCGTACGAGCAGTACTTC. Translating gives CANIPTGIPYEQYF.

This clone was counted many times. The chain joins TRBV5-1 to TRBJ1-6, with TRBD1 matching over 8 bases. The CDR3 has 15 amino acids. V was clipped by 3 bases and J by 5 bases; unmatched bases: 4. CDR1 is SGHRS and CDR2 is YFSETQ in the germline V gene. The CDR3, as DNA: TGCGCCAGCAGCTATTCGGACAGGGATAATTCACCCCTCCACTTT. Translating it yields CASSYSDRDNSPLHF.

The CDR3 here is CASSFGQACANVLTF. The DNA of the CDR3 is TGTGCCAGCAGTTTCGGACAGGCCTGTGCCAACGTCCTGACTTTC. The V and J genes are TRBV7-3 and TRBJ2-6; 7 nucleotides agree with TRBD1. The CDR3 sequence is 15 residues long. From germline, CDR1 is SGHTA and CDR2 FQGTGA. The V and J ends lost 6 bases and 7 bases, in that order; junction bases with no gene match: 9.

This clone has just a few counts. The V call is TRBV12-3 or TRBV12-4, the J call TRBJ2-7; TRBD2 agrees at 13 bases. Trimming took 4 bases from V and 6 from J; bases not matched to a gene: 3. There are 14 residues in the CDR3. CDR3: CASSSTSGRLEQYF. DNA for the CDR3: TGTGCCAGCAGTTCGACTAGCGGGAGGCTCGAGCAGTACTTC.

This clone was counted many times. This chain joins TRBV7-9 and TRBJ2-2; D gene ambiguous. The CDR3 spans 13 residues. CDR1 SEHNR and CDR2 FQNEAQ come from the germline V gene (reference sequence). The germline V and J ends were trimmed by 5 bases and 5 bases, with 9 bases remaining between them. The CDR3 here is CASSPFRTGELFF. The CDR3 nucleotides are TGTGCCAGCAGCCCCTTTCGGACCGGGGAGCTGTTTTTT.